This is a list of T cell receptor beta chains from one sample in a study of identical twins. TCRdb re-analysed the 5' RACE reads in MiXCR, keeping a single row per CDR3 protein. The table has a few hundred thousand distinct CDR3 sequences, under 20% seen once. Sequenced input: naive T cells sorted from blood. These receptors were collected from a man between 45 and 60 years old in good health. Both conserved end residues are part of each CDR3. The order of the fields is clone size, V gene, J gene, D gene, CDR3 DNA, CDR3 protein. A D gene is named only where the DNA matches it firmly. The size field is filled for only some rows; it gives once, few, many or a size class.

NA	TRBV10-3	TRBJ2-3	TRBD2	TGTGCCATCAGTGAGTCGTGGAATAGCGGGGGCGCTAGCACAGATACGCAGTATTTT	CAISESWNSGGASTDTQYF
NA	TRBV6-1	TRBJ2-7	NA	TGTGCCGGGGGGGCAGGAGGAGGTTACGAGCAGTACTTC	CAGGAGGGYEQYF
few	TRBV6-2/TRBV6-3	TRBJ2-5	NA	TGTGCCAGCAGTGCGACTGTAGAGACCCAGTACTTC	CASSATVETQYF
many	TRBV20-1	TRBJ2-1	TRBD1	TGCAGTGCTTCTAGGGGGGGACAGGGGGCGTTTGAGCAGTTCTTC	CSASRGGQGAFEQFF
many	TRBV14	TRBJ2-5	NA	TGTGCCAGCAGCCAAGATTGGGGAGAGACCCAGTACTTC	CASSQDWGETQYF
NA	TRBV10-3	TRBJ2-7	NA	TGTGCCATCAGTGCGTCGACGAAGGGCATGGAGCAGTACTTC	CAISASTKGMEQYF
few	TRBV28	TRBJ2-7	NA	TGTGCCAGCAGCCACCCGAACCTGCAGTACTTC	CASSHPNLQYF
NA	TRBV21-1	TRBJ2-4	NA	TGTGCCAGCAGCAAAGCGCTTGGACAGGGTGGAGACATTCAGTACTTC	CASSKALGQGGDIQYF
many	TRBV5-5	TRBJ2-7	NA	TGTGCCAGCAGCTTGGCCCCGGGAAGCTCCTACGAGCAGTACTTC	CASSLAPGSSYEQYF
once	TRBV7-2	TRBJ2-4	NA	TGTGCCAGCAGCAACGGACCGAACAAAAACATTCAGTACTTC	CASSNGPNKNIQYF
NA	TRBV4-3	TRBJ1-1	NA	TGCGCCAGCAGCCAGGGAGGGGGGTTCACTGAAGCTTTCTTT	CASSQGGGFTEAFF
many	TRBV12-3/TRBV12-4	TRBJ2-1	NA	TGTGCCAGCAGTCCCAGTCAGGTGGGGAAGTTCTTC	CASSPSQVGKFF
NA	TRBV3-1	TRBJ1-4	NA	TGTGCCAGCAGCCAAGAAAAAAGGGGAAAACTGTTTTTT	CASSQEKRGKLFF
many	TRBV5-1	TRBJ2-1	NA	TGCGCCAGCAGCCTCGAAAAGAGCTCCTACAATGAGCAGTTCTTC	CASSLEKSSYNEQFF
NA	TRBV7-9	TRBJ1-1	TRBD1	TGTGCCAGCAGCATCCCACAGGGGCTGATCACTGAAGCTTTCTTT	CASSIPQGLITEAFF
many	TRBV12-3/TRBV12-4	TRBJ2-7	NA	TGTGCCAGCGGGTCCCGGACTCACTACGAGCAGTACTTC	CASGSRTHYEQYF
few	TRBV20-1	TRBJ2-7	TRBD2	TGCAGTGCTCCCTTAGAGCGGGGGGCCTACGAGCAGTACTTC	CSAPLERGAYEQYF
few	TRBV6-2/TRBV6-3	TRBJ1-2	NA	TGTGCCAGCAGTTTACTCCAATGGAGGGATGGCTACACCTTC	CASSLLQWRDGYTF